A single sample gave rise to the 29 T cell receptor beta chains below, sequenced in a study of T cell repertoires and HLA-DP antigens. The method was immunoSEQ multiplex PCR; TCRdb's version includes in-frame clones alone and lacks a portion of them. The sample has around 100,000 clones; around 92% are singletons. These receptors lack a known antigen. Sequencing was performed on CD4+ T cells from PBMCs. Receptor source: a woman under 30 in good health and CMV-seronegative.

The count of this clone is one. V usage is TRBV5-1 and J usage is TRBJ2-1; 11 bases match TRBD2. Germline CDR1 SGHRS, CDR2 YFSETQ. The CDR3 consists of 16 residues. The V segment lost 3 bases and the J segment 1 base; nucleotides outside the gene matches: 3. The CDR3 sequence is CASSSRLAGSYNEQFF. The CDR3 region has the DNA TGCGCCAGCAGCTCCCGACTAGCGGGATCCTACAATGAGCAGTTCTTC.

The chain's CDR3 is CASSQDQYYEQYF. CDR3 DNA: TGCGCCAGCAGCCAAGATCAGTACTACGAGCAGTACTTC. The rearrangement links TRBV4-1 to TRBJ2-7; D not certain. V gave up 0 bases and J gave up 3 bases, with 6 bases separating them. The germline V gene encodes CDR1 MGHRA and CDR2 YSYEKL. The CDR3 has 13 residues.

This chain connects TRBV27 to TRBJ2-2; D is uncertain. The CDR3 covers 13 residues. Germline CDR1 and CDR2: MNHEY and SMNVEV (reference sequence). Trimming left V 6 bases short and J 8 bases short, with 13 bases between. The CDR3 nucleotides read TGTGCCAGCAGGTTAAGGCTTTTAGGGGAGCTGTTTTTT. It specifies CASRLRLLGELFF.

This clone is a singleton in its sample. At one end the junction does not follow the germline gene, possibly because of a read error. V is TRBV7-8 and J is TRBJ2-1; 9 nucleotides align to TRBD1. Looked up from germline, CDR1 is SGHVS and CDR2 is FQNEAQ. The CDR3 is 14 amino acids. The CDR3 nucleotides are TGTGCCAGCAGCTTACTTGAGCCGGGACAGGGAAACGTCTTC. Encoded protein: CASSLLEPGQGNVF.

This clone was counted once. The J gene is TRBJ2-7, the V gene TRBV18; D tentatively reads TRBD1 or TRBD2 (5 bases each). The CDR3 is 15 residues long. Trimming removed 1 base at V and 4 bases at J, with 14 bases between. Germline loops: CDR1 KGHSH, CDR2 LQKENI. In nucleotides, the CDR3 is TGTGCCAGCTCACCACTAACAGGCCGAGGGTACGAGCAGTACTTC. Its translation is CASSPLTGRGYEQYF.

V gene TRBV28 combines with J gene TRBJ2-3; D unclear. Trimming removed 3 bases from V and 1 base from J, with 5 bases in between. This CDR3 is built from 13 residues. Germline CDR1 and CDR2: MDHEN and SYDVKM. The CDR3 here is CASSFLGTDTQYF. CDR3 DNA: TGTGCCAGCAGTTTTTTGGGCACAGATACGCAGTATTTT.

The rearrangement links TRBV6-6 to TRBJ1-4; D not resolved. The V and J ends lost 3 bases and 8 bases respectively, with 13 bases between them. The CDR3 spans 14 residues. Germline V CDR1 and CDR2: MNHNY, SVGAGI (reference sequence). As DNA, the CDR3 is TGTGCCAGCAGTTATAGGCTCGGGTTCGAAAAACTGTTTTTT. It translates to CASSYRLGFEKLFF.

The V gene is TRBV4-1, the J gene TRBJ1-6; unclear D gene. The CDR3 has 13 residues. V was shortened by 1 base and J by 8 bases, with 6 bases between the two germline ends. In germline, CDR1 is MGHRA, CDR2 YSYEKL. The CDR3 DNA is TGCGCCAGCAGCCAAGTAACGGATTCACCCCTCCACTTT. This encodes CASSQVTDSPLHF.

The rearrangement uses TRBV29-1 and TRBJ2-2; D may correspond to TRBD1 or TRBD2 (5 bases each). This CDR3 comprises 14 residues. V was pared by 5 bases and J by 2 bases, with 12 bases between. Germline-derived CDR1 and CDR2 are SQVTM and ANQGSEA. Here the CDR3 DNA reads TGCAGCGTTTTTGGGGACCGAAACACCGGGGAGCTGTTTTTT. It specifies CSVFGDRNTGELFF.

The CDR3 region has the DNA TGTGCCAGCCGACAGGGGGGGGCTAACTATGGCTACACCTTC. This encodes CASRQGGANYGYTF. The chain recombines TRBV2 with TRBJ1-2; 9 bases agree with TRBD1. Germline CDR1 SNHLY, CDR2 FYNNEI. V lost 8 bases and J lost 0; bases outside the gene matches: 4. The CDR3 consists of 14 residues.

J is TRBJ1-1 and V is TRBV28; the D gene is possibly TRBD1 (5 bases). V lost 5 bases to trimming and J lost 5 bases, with 9 bases between them. The CDR3 is made up of 12 amino acids. CDR1 is MDHEN, CDR2 SYDVKM, per germline. The CDR3 DNA reads as TGTGCCAGCAGTCTTAGGGGTACTGAAGCTTTCTTT. This codes for CASSLRGTEAFF.

The chain combines TRBV7-2 with TRBJ1-1; 11 bases map to TRBD1. Losses at the gene ends were 6 bases for V and 5 bases for J; bases not matched to a gene: 8. Germline V lookup: CDR1 SGHTA, CDR2 FQGNSA. This CDR3 comprises 15 residues. CDR3 sequence (DNA): TGTGCCAGCAGGCCAACCGGGACAGGGGGGACTGAAGCTTTCTTT. Encoded protein: CASRPTGTGGTEAFF.

The gene calls are TRBV28 and TRBJ1-2; D gene unclear. Germline V CDR1 and CDR2: MDHEN, SYDVKM. V dropped 4 bases and J dropped 8 bases, with 17 bases sitting between them. The CDR3 runs to 14 residues. The CDR3 spells CASSSPGAKYGYTF. CDR3 in DNA: TGTGCCAGCAGTTCTCCGGGAGCCAAATACGGCTACACCTTC.

The chain joins TRBV4-1 to TRBJ1-5; 7 positions match TRBD1. The V and J ends lost 3 bases and 2 bases, in that order; junction bases with no gene match: 1. The CDR3 totals 14 residues. Germline V gene lookup returns CDR1 MGHRA and CDR2 YSYEKL. For the CDR3, the DNA is TGCGCCAGCAGCCATACAGGGGGCAATCAGCCCCAGCATTTT. Encoded protein: CASSHTGGNQPQHF.

The sample holds one count of this clone. V usage is TRBV29-1 and J usage is TRBJ2-7, with TRBD2 identical over 9 bases. The trim removed 2 bases at V and 4 bases at J, leaving 6 bases unmatched. Germline loops: CDR1 SQVTM, CDR2 ANQGSEA. CDR3 length: 14 amino acids. CDR3: CSVELSGSLYEQYF. The CDR3, as DNA: TGCAGCGTTGAACTTAGCGGGAGTTTATACGAGCAGTACTTC.

CDR3: CASSPQIPFGTEAFF. The CDR3 nucleotides read TGTGCCAGCAGCCCCCAGATACCCTTCGGCACTGAAGCTTTCTTT. The chain couples TRBV7-8 to TRBJ1-1; no clear D. The CDR3 loop spans 15 amino acids. Trimming took off 5 bases at V and 4 bases at J, with 17 bases between the two ends. Germline V gene data show CDR1 as SGHVS and CDR2 as FQNEAQ. Full variable domain (rest looked up from reference TRBV7-8 and TRBJ1-1): GAGVSQSPRYKVAKRGQDVALRCDPISGHVSLFWYQQALGQGPEFLTYFQNEAQLDKSGLPSDRFFAERPEGSVSTLKIQRTQQEDSAVYLCASSPQIPFGTEAFFGQGTRLTVV.

The rearrangement links TRBV15 to TRBJ1-2; D is uncertain. The CDR3 is made up of 13 amino acids. CDR1 is LNHNV, CDR2 YYDKDF, per germline (reference sequence). Trimming took off 1 base at V and 6 bases at J, with 9 bases between the two ends. The CDR3 spells CATSRAYPNGYTF. In nucleotides, the CDR3 is TGTGCCACCAGCAGAGCCTACCCTAATGGCTACACCTTC.

This rearrangement joins TRBV5-4 to TRBJ2-7; 8 nucleotides line up with TRBD1. Trimming removed 3 bases from V and 3 bases from J; junction bases left unmatched: 8. CDR3 size: 15 residues. Germline-derived CDR1 and CDR2 are SGHNT and YYREEE (reference sequence). The CDR3 region is CASSWGTGAGYEQYF. In DNA form, the CDR3 reads TGTGCCAGCAGCTGGGGGACAGGCGCCGGCTACGAGCAGTACTTC. The full variable domain, in which reference TRBV5-4 and TRBJ2-7 provide the parts outside the CDR3, is ETGVTQSPTHLIKTRGQQVTLRCSSQSGHNTVSWYQQALGQGPQFIFQYYREEENGRGNFPPRFSGLQFPNYSSELNVNALELDDSALYLCASSWGTGAGYEQYFGPGTRLTVT.

This clone is a singleton in its sample. J is TRBJ1-5 and V is TRBV18; 7 bases fit TRBD1. The CDR3 is 15 residues long. CDR1 KGHSH and CDR2 LQKENI come from the germline V gene. V lost 1 base and J lost 6; bases outside the gene matches: 6. The CDR3 loop is CASSPQTGRTQPQHF. The CDR3 nucleotides read TGTGCCAGCTCACCACAGACAGGGCGGACTCAGCCCCAGCATTTT.

The chain couples TRBV11-1 to TRBJ1-5; maybe TRBD1 (6 bases). There are 13 residues in the CDR3. Germline lookup yields CDR1 SGHAT and CDR2 FQDESV (reference sequence). Trimming left V 10 bases short and J 4 bases short, with 14 bases between. The CDR3 nucleotides read TGTGCCATCGTAAGGGACACAAATCAGCCCCAGCATTTT. Its protein product is CAIVRDTNQPQHF.

The chain carries TRBV29-1 and TRBJ2-2; a weak D match, TRBD2 (5 bases). Germline V gene data show CDR1 as SQVTM and CDR2 as ANQGSEA. This CDR3 contains 15 residues. V shed 5 bases and J shed 6 bases, with 19 bases lying between them. The CDR3 spells CSVRVGGRSPGELFF. DNA of the CDR3: TGCAGCGTTAGAGTGGGCGGGCGTTCACCCGGGGAGCTGTTTTTT.

The chain has TRBV28 and TRBJ1-1; 7 bases match TRBD1. Germline values: CDR1 MDHEN, CDR2 SYDVKM. After removal of 8 bases from V and 0 bases from J, the junction contained 9 bases not matched to a gene. The CDR3 is 15 residues long. The CDR3 DNA follows: TGTGCCAGCTTTGGCCAGGGACAGATGAACACTGAAGCTTTCTTT. Its translation is CASFGQGQMNTEAFF.

The genes are TRBV27 and TRBJ1-2; D is possibly TRBD1 (5 bases). Trimming stripped 3 bases from V and 8 bases from J, with 13 bases between. CDR1 and CDR2 from the germline V gene are MNHEY and SMNVEV (reference sequence). This CDR3 contains 13 residues. CDR3 DNA sequence: TGTGCCAGCAGTTTCCGGGGCTTAGAAGGCTACACCTTC. Translation gives CASSFRGLEGYTF.

This chain links TRBV5-4 with TRBJ2-5; D not resolved. Between the trimmed V and J ends, which lost 2 bases and 5 bases, there was a span of 4 bases. CDR3 length: 11 amino acids. Germline V CDR1 and CDR2: SGHNT, YYREEE (reference sequence). DNA of the CDR3: TGTGCCAGCAGCTTTAAGGAGACCCAGTACTTC. Translating gives CASSFKETQYF.

The J gene is TRBJ1-5, the V gene TRBV2, with D perhaps TRBD1 (5 bases). V gave up 7 bases and J gave up 5 bases, with 18 bases separating them. The germline CDR1 and CDR2 sequences are SNHLY and FYNNEI. This CDR3 is built from 15 residues. The CDR3 reads CASTTGTLVYQPQHF. The CDR3 DNA follows: TGTGCCAGCACTACCGGGACCCTCGTTTATCAGCCCCAGCATTTT. Full variable domain (remainder filled in from reference TRBV2 and TRBJ1-5): EPEVTQTPSHQVTQMGQEVILRCVPISNHLYFYWYRQILGQKVEFLVSFYNNEISEKSEIFDDQFSVERPDGSNFTLKIRSTKLEDSAMYFCASTTGTLVYQPQHFGDGTRLSIL.

The chain is built from TRBV11-1 and TRBJ2-1, with 8 positions matching TRBD1. The CDR3 length is 14 residues. V was pared by 5 bases and J by 7 bases, with 7 bases of the junction left unmatched. Germline V CDR1 and CDR2: SGHAT, FQDESV (reference sequence). CDR3 coding DNA: TGTGCCAGCAGCCCCTTCAGGGGGCAGAATGAGCAGTTCTTC. Translation gives CASSPFRGQNEQFF.

Here the CDR3 reads CASTSLGRTGLNYGYTF. The CDR3 DNA reads as TGTGCCAGCACCTCGTTAGGACGGACAGGTTTAAACTATGGCTACACCTTC. The chain recombines TRBV7-2 with TRBJ1-2; 7 positions match TRBD1. Trimming at V came to 7 bases and at J to 2 bases, leaving 16 bases not matched to a gene. This CDR3 has 17 amino acids. Germline CDR1 and CDR2: SGHTA and FQGNSA.

The chain recombines TRBV28 with TRBJ1-6; D unresolved. The germline V gene encodes CDR1 MDHEN and CDR2 SYDVKM. The CDR3 runs to 15 residues. The V and J ends lost 2 bases and 6 bases respectively, with 11 bases between them. The chain's CDR3 is CASSLAGSGNSPLHF. In DNA form, the CDR3 reads TGTGCCAGCAGTTTAGCGGGGTCGGGTAATTCACCCCTCCACTTT. Filled out from reference TRBV28 and TRBJ1-6, the complete variable domain reads DVKVTQSSRYLVKRTGEKVFLECVQDMDHENMFWYRQDPGLGLRLIYFSYDVKMKEKGDIPEGYSVSREKKERFSLILESASTNQTSMYLCASSLAGSGNSPLHFGNGTRLTVT.

The chain carries TRBV7-3 and TRBJ2-1, with TRBD1 matching 7 bases. CDR1 is SGHTA and CDR2 is FQGTGA in the germline V gene. The CDR3 contains 13 residues. With V trimmed by 8 bases and J by 7 bases, 8 bases remained unmatched. The CDR3 is CASARQGKNEQFF. CDR3 nucleotides: TGTGCCAGCGCGCGACAGGGTAAAAATGAGCAGTTCTTC.